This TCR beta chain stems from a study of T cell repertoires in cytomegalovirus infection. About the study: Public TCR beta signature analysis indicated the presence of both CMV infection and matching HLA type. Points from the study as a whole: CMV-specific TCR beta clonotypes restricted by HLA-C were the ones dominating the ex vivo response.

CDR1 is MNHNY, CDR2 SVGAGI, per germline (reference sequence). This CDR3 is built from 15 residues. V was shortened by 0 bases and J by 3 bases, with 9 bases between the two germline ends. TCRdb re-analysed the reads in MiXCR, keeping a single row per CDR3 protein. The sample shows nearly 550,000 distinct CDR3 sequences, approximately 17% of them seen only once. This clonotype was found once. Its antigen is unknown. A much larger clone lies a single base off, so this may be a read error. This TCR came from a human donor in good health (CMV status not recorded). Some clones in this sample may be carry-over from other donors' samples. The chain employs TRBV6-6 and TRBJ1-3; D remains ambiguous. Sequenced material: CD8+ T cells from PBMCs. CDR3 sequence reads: CASSYSDGYGNTIYF. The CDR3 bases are TGTGCCAGCAGTTACTCCGACGGCTATGGAAACACCATATATTTT.